The clone carrying this T cell receptor beta chain was seen at least ten times. Antigen specificity is unknown. Germline-derived CDR1 and CDR2 are SGDLS and YYNGEE. V was clipped by 0 bases and J by 2 bases, with 4 bases between them. The CDR3 spans 13 residues. Time point in this sample: pre-sensitization, week 0. Indicated treatment: therapeutic diphenylcyclopropenone sensitization with weekly scalp DPC. Whole blood, unfractionated, served as the material for total RNA extraction. This entry belongs to a study of human T cells and chemical hapten exposure. Study findings and constraints: TCRs above 1 in 1000 frequency stayed constant with DPC sensitization. Relative to control repertoires, expanded TCRs gave rise to significantly more large CDR3 similarity clusters.

Individual cDNA molecules in this library carried unique molecular identifiers. In TCRdb, the RACE reads were re-called with MiXCR into one record per CDR3 protein. The data hold 300,000 to 450,000 distinct CDR3 sequences, with less than 6.5% observed a single time. The specimen was whole blood, collected in connection with sensitization to the hapten diphenylcyclopropenone (DPC). V is TRBV9 and J is TRBJ2-3; D gene ambiguous. This clonotype was sampled from a woman aged 45 to 65 with alopecia areata. Some clones in this sample may be carry-over from other donors' samples. CDR3 coding DNA: TGTGCCAGCAGCGTAGAACCCACAGATACGCAGTATTTT. Amino acid sequence: CASSVEPTDTQYF.